The entry below gives a single TCR beta chain sequence along with its context. Its cognate antigen is unknown. Reverse transcription of 0.5 to 1 ug RNA was performed with random hexamers. The immunoSEQ assay covered 54 Vbeta and 13 Jbeta segments for CDR3. TCRdb itself ran the immunoSEQ multiplex PCR reads through MiXCR, one entry per CDR3 protein. The profile shows roughly 330,000 distinct CDR3 sequences, about 91% of them singletons. The sample comes from a study of CD8 T cells in Susac syndrome. Overall study findings and caveats: It was acknowledged by the study that relatively few individuals were included in its TCR sequencing and HLA analysis.

The multiple sclerosis controls were treatment-naive patients with relapsing-remitting disease that was stable or active. The CDR3 loop spans 13 amino acids. Germline CDR1 and CDR2: SEHNR and FQNEAQ (reference sequence). Deletions cut 4 bases from V and 5 bases from J, with 12 bases between. The J gene is TRBJ2-7, the V gene TRBV7-9; no firm D call. This receptor was obtained from a human donor with multiple sclerosis. Sequenced: CD4+ T cells from PBMCs. CDR3 amino acids: CASSSAPGNEQYF. DNA of the CDR3: TGTGCCAGCAGCTCGGCCCCAGGTAACGAGCAGTACTTC.